The table lists the clone carrying this T cell receptor beta chain with a few counts. Antigen unknown. Primers used in a second PCR of roughly 7 to 12 cycles were a sample-barcoded 5' primer and a J-beta primer mix. Each TCR beta cDNA got a 12-nucleotide random molecular identifier. TCRdb recomputed calls from the 5' RACE reads with MiXCR, one row per CDR3 protein. The sample lists roughly 1,500,000 distinct CDR3 sequences; around 35% were seen once. Trimming removed 1 base from V and 4 bases from J, with 14 bases in between. Germline V CDR1 and CDR2: SEHNR, FQNEAQ (reference sequence). The CDR3 has 16 amino acids. The entry originates in a study of blood T cells in healthy people across ages. About the study: The capture of about one barcoded beta molecule per two T cells was achieved by template switching. Broader study findings: More naive CD4+ cells and higher diversity marked long-lived donors relative to aged donors. What prevented conclusive comparison of naive and antigen-experienced cells was that PBMCs were unsorted.

Sequenced input: blood. This TCR was recovered from a woman aged 25 to 39 in good health. The chain carries TRBV7-9 and TRBJ2-1; D possibly corresponds to TRBD2 (6 bases). DNA for the CDR3: TGTGCCAGCAGCTTAGGCGGGACTCCAGTATACAATGAGCAGTTCTTC. Its translation: CASSLGGTPVYNEQFF.